Below are 19 T cell receptor beta chains sequenced from a single sample in a study of PD-1 blockade in classical Hodgkin lymphoma. Time point of the sample: cycle 4 day 1 (C4D1), after 6 weeks of nivolumab. Brentuximab vedotin exposure varied among the patients, all of whom had relapsed after autologous stem cell transplantation. Some clones are missing from TCRdb's copy, which holds only in-frame ones; the method was immunoSEQ multiplex PCR. Of around 65,000 clones in the sample, about 85% were seen once. The specimen was peripheral blood mononuclear cells (PBMCs), collected before the fourth cycle of nivolumab. These receptors came from a human donor with classical Hodgkin lymphoma.

J is TRBJ1-5 and V is TRBV5-5; possible D gene TRBD1, 6 bases. This CDR3 has 15 amino acids. Germline V gene data show CDR1 as SGHKS and CDR2 as YYEKEE (reference sequence). V was pared by 7 bases and J by 0 bases, with 14 bases between. Written as DNA, the CDR3 is TGTGCCAGCGGTGCACAGGGATATAGCAATCAGCCCCAGCATTTT. This sequence encodes CASGAQGYSNQPQHF.

This chain connects TRBV5-1 to TRBJ1-1; D not resolved. Per the germline V gene, CDR1 is SGHRS and CDR2 is YFSETQ. V dropped 0 bases and J dropped 5 bases, with 11 bases sitting between them. This CDR3 has 14 amino acids. The CDR3 DNA is TGCGCCAGCAGCTTGGACAGTTCGGGAACTGAAGCTTTCTTT. It specifies CASSLDSSGTEAFF.

The CDR3 DNA sequence: TGTGCCAGCAGCCCAGGGTCCACCAAGCCCAATCAGCCCCAGCATTTT. It is translated as CASSPGSTKPNQPQHF. The chain is built from TRBV5-5 and TRBJ1-5; D might be TRBD1 (5 bases). The CDR3 runs to 16 residues. V gave up 4 bases and J gave up 3 bases, with 17 bases separating them. Germline lookup yields CDR1 SGHKS and CDR2 YYEKEE (reference sequence).

J is TRBJ1-1 and V is TRBV7-9, with TRBD1 as a possible D gene (5 bases). Per germline, CDR1 SEHNR and CDR2 FQNEAQ (reference sequence). V lost 6 bases and J 1 base, leaving 9 bases between the germline ends. The CDR3 has 13 amino acids. This CDR3 is CASRRGRNTEAFF. The CDR3 region has the DNA TGTGCCAGCAGGAGGGGACGGAACACTGAAGCTTTCTTT.

This chain joins TRBV7-9 and TRBJ2-5; D gene unclear. Germline V lookup: CDR1 SEHNR, CDR2 FQNEAQ (reference sequence). V shed 5 bases and J shed 5 bases, with 6 bases lying between them. CDR3 length equals 11 residues. The CDR3 sequence is CASSPTETQYF. Here the CDR3 DNA reads TGTGCCAGCAGCCCCACGGAGACCCAGTACTTC.

V usage is TRBV28 and J usage is TRBJ2-5; D gene uncertain. The V and J ends lost 2 bases and 7 bases respectively, with 8 bases between them. The CDR3 is made up of 12 amino acids. In germline, CDR1 is MDHEN, CDR2 SYDVKM. CDR3 residues: CASSLGSGTQYF. CDR3 DNA: TGTGCCAGCAGTTTAGGGTCGGGGACCCAGTACTTC.

This clone was recorded only once. The chain links TRBV14 to TRBJ1-1; D gene unclear. The CDR3 is 14 amino acids. V gave up 0 bases and J gave up 8 bases, with 13 bases separating them. In germline, CDR1 is SGHDN, CDR2 FVKESK. In DNA, the CDR3 is TGTGCCAGCAGCCAAGATCGCGCATTGGGGGAAGCTTTCTTT. This translates into CASSQDRALGEAFF.

The gene calls are TRBV5-1 and TRBJ2-5, with 11 bases lining up with TRBD2. CDR1 SGHRS and CDR2 YFSETQ come from the germline V gene. V was pared by 2 bases and J by 1 base, with 4 bases of the junction left unmatched. This CDR3 has 16 residues. CDR3 sequence reads: CASSFLTSGAQETQYF. CDR3 DNA: TGCGCCAGCAGCTTCTTGACTAGCGGGGCCCAAGAGACCCAGTACTTC.

V and J are TRBV5-1 and TRBJ1-1, with D possibly TRBD1 on 5 matching bases. V gave up 1 base and J gave up 0 bases, with 13 bases separating them. Germline loops: CDR1 SGHRS, CDR2 YFSETQ. The CDR3 is 16 amino acids. CDR3 region: CASSLSGQTMNTEAFF. The CDR3 DNA follows: TGCGCCAGCAGCTTGAGCGGACAAACCATGAACACTGAAGCTTTCTTT.

The V call is TRBV19, the J call TRBJ1-5; unclear D gene. The germline CDR1 and CDR2 sequences are LNHDA and SQIVND (reference sequence). This CDR3 region has 14 residues. The V gene lost 3 bases and the J gene lost 4 bases, with 10 bases spanning the gap. CDR3 coding DNA: TGTGCCAGTAGTATTGGAATACTTAATCAGCCCCAGCATTTT. Translating gives CASSIGILNQPQHF.

The rearrangement uses TRBV9 and TRBJ1-1, with a possible D match to TRBD1 (6 bases). CDR1 and CDR2 (germline): SGDLS, YYNGEE. Trimming shortened V by 4 bases and J by 0 bases, and 16 bases separated the two germline ends. The CDR3 contains 16 residues. CDR3: CASSLGGSGMNTEAFF. In DNA form, the CDR3 reads TGTGCCAGCAGCTTAGGGGGGTCCGGAATGAACACTGAAGCTTTCTTT.

In the case of this clone: The same CDR3 arises from other DNA sequences in this sample as well. The chain couples TRBV28 to TRBJ2-7, with D perhaps TRBD1 (6 bases). The CDR3 totals 13 residues. In germline, CDR1 is MDHEN, CDR2 SYDVKM. V gave up 4 bases and J gave up 3 bases, with 10 bases separating them. The CDR3 protein is CASSSQGIYEQYF. The CDR3 coding sequence is TGTGCCAGCAGTTCACAGGGCATCTACGAGCAGTACTTC.

This clone was observed a single time. V and J are TRBV18 and TRBJ2-7; weak D call: TRBD1 (6 bases). The CDR3 covers 15 residues. V was pared by 2 bases and J by 1 base, with 12 bases between. CDR1 and CDR2 from the germline V gene are KGHSH and LQKENI. CDR3 amino acids: CASSPGTNPSYEQYF. CDR3 nucleotides: TGTGCCAGCTCACCAGGGACAAATCCTTCCTACGAGCAGTACTTC.

This clone has more than one count but fewer than ten. This chain uses TRBV6-1 with TRBJ1-3; no clear D gene. Germline CDR1 reads MNHNS; CDR2 reads SASEGT. There are 11 residues in the CDR3. Deletions cut 9 bases from V and 0 bases from J, with 3 bases between. The CDR3 DNA reads TGTGCCAGTCGCTCTGGAAACACCATATATTTT. The encoded protein is CASRSGNTIYF.

This sequence joins TRBV7-9 and TRBJ1-1; D not certain. Germline V gene sequence: CDR1 SEHNR, CDR2 FQNEAQ (reference sequence). CDR3 size: 13 residues. Deletions cut 0 bases from V and 5 bases from J, with 7 bases between. CDR3 loop: CASSLAGRTEAFF. In DNA, the CDR3 is TGTGCCAGCAGCTTAGCCGGGCGGACTGAAGCTTTCTTT.

V is TRBV27 and J is TRBJ2-1, with D unclear. Trimming shortened V by 1 base and J by 5 bases, and 9 bases separated the two germline ends. Per germline, CDR1 MNHEY and CDR2 SMNVEV (reference sequence). This CDR3 is 14 amino acids long. CDR3 bases: TGTGCCAGCAGTTTATTGACTTCAAACAATGAGCAGTTCTTC. Protein product: CASSLLTSNNEQFF.

This chain uses TRBV28 with TRBJ1-2; 9 bases are shared with TRBD1. This CDR3 region has 13 residues. The germline CDR1 and CDR2 sequences are MDHEN and SYDVKM. J lost 8 bases, V lost 7 bases, and 8 bases had no gene match. CDR3 in DNA: TGTGCCAGCACCCCCGGACAGGGGAGAGGCTACACCTTC. Encoded protein: CASTPGQGRGYTF.

Turning to this clone: A read error may account for a junction end that differs from germline. The chain has TRBV5-1 and TRBJ1-1; D is unclear. CDR3 size: 14 residues. Germline values: CDR1 SGHRS, CDR2 YFSETQ. CDR3 region: CASSFGSMNTEAFF. The CDR3 nucleotides read TGTGCCAGCAGCTTTGGAAGTATGAACACTGAAGCTTTCTTT.

This rearrangement joins TRBV19 to TRBJ1-5, with D uncertain. Trimming took off 3 bases at V and 2 bases at J, with 5 bases between the two ends. The CDR3 loop spans 13 amino acids. CDR1 is LNHDA, CDR2 SQIVND, per germline (reference sequence). The CDR3 here is CASSMRGNQPQHF. The CDR3 coding sequence is TGTGCCAGTAGTATGCGCGGCAATCAGCCCCAGCATTTT.